The next 11 T cell receptor beta chains were all read from a single sample in a study of OX40 agonist ivuxolimab in advanced cancers. Libraries were prepared by immunoSEQ multiplex PCR; TCRdb keeps only in-frame clonotypes and omits some of them. Of approximately 69,000 clones in the sample, about nine tenths were seen once. The sequences come from CD4+ or CD8+ T cells sorted from blood, collected in a trial of the OX40 agonist ivuxolimab. The receptors were sampled from an adult with an advanced solid tumor such as melanoma, head and neck, liver or kidney cancer.

This chain connects TRBV7-3 to TRBJ2-7; 16 bases map to TRBD2. This CDR3 is 18 amino acids long. Germline values: CDR1 SGHTA, CDR2 FQGTGA. Trimming took 0 bases from V and 5 from J; bases not matched to a gene: 7. The CDR3 DNA sequence: TGTGCCAGCAGCTTAACGGCGGGACTAGCGGGAGGGAAGAACGAGCAGTACTTC. Protein product: CASSLTAGLAGGKNEQYF.

This chain joins TRBV5-1 and TRBJ2-1; D perhaps matches TRBD2 (6 bases). CDR1 is SGHRS and CDR2 is YFSETQ in the germline V gene. The V and J ends lost 7 bases and 9 bases respectively, with 17 bases between them. CDR3 length: 13 amino acids. CDR3 in amino acids: CASSPRGGGEQFF. The CDR3 nucleotides read TGCGCCAGCTCCCCGAGGGGAGGCGGTGAGCAGTTCTTC.

This chain links TRBV19 with TRBJ2-3; 7 bases are shared with TRBD2. Germline V gives CDR1 LNHDA, CDR2 SQIVND (reference sequence). J lost 4 bases, V lost 2 bases, and 3 bases had no gene match. This CDR3 region has 14 residues. The CDR3 bases are TGTGCCAGTAGTATACCGGGGGGATCAGATACGCAGTATTTT. Amino acid sequence: CASSIPGGSDTQYF.

The CDR3 region is CASSVSGRDGYGYTF. Written as DNA, the CDR3 is TGTGCCAGCAGTGTATCGGGCAGGGATGGGTATGGCTACACCTTC. The J gene is TRBJ1-2, the V gene TRBV6-1; the D gene is possibly TRBD1 (5 bases). V was trimmed by 4 bases and J by 5 bases, leaving 17 bases between them. Germline V gene sequence: CDR1 MNHNS, CDR2 SASEGT. CDR3 length: 15 amino acids.

V is TRBV9 and J is TRBJ2-7; 12 bases are shared with TRBD1. The CDR3 runs to 17 residues. CDR1 SGDLS and CDR2 YYNGEE come from the germline V gene. The V gene end was trimmed by 3 bases and the J gene end by 2 bases; junction bases not matched to a gene: 9. This CDR3 reads CASSAGQGAIRPYEQYF. As DNA, the CDR3 is TGTGCCAGCAGCGCGGGACAGGGGGCCATAAGACCCTACGAGCAGTACTTC.

The chain couples TRBV7-8 to TRBJ1-5; TRBD1 agrees at 9 bases. CDR1 is SGHVS, CDR2 FQNEAQ, per germline. This CDR3 has 17 amino acids. The ends lost 5 bases at V and 5 bases at J; junction bases unmatched: 13. The CDR3 DNA is TGTGCCAGCAGCCCGTCTTGGGTTGGGACAGGGCATCAGCCCCAGCATTTT. Amino acids: CASSPSWVGTGHQPQHF. Filled out from reference TRBV7-8 and TRBJ1-5, the complete variable domain reads GAGVSQSPRYKVAKRGQDVALRCDPISGHVSLFWYQQALGQGPEFLTYFQNEAQLDKSGLPSDRFFAERPEGSVSTLKIQRTQQEDSAVYLCASSPSWVGTGHQPQHFGDGTRLSIL.

This clone was found a few times. This CDR3 is also generated by other DNA sequences in the sample. The CDR3 reads CASSLGGEQFF. The CDR3, as DNA: TGCGCCAGCAGCTTGGGTGGTGAGCAGTTCTTC. The chain combines TRBV5-1 with TRBJ2-1; D is unclear. Germline CDR1 and CDR2: SGHRS and YFSETQ. The germline V and J ends were trimmed by 0 bases and 9 bases, with 4 bases remaining between them. CDR3 length: 11 residues.

A single count supports this clone. This chain connects TRBV28 to TRBJ1-2; no definite D call. The CDR3 spans 13 residues. Trimming stripped 8 bases from V and 4 bases from J, with 14 bases between. Germline assignment: CDR1 MDHEN and CDR2 SYDVKM. For the CDR3, the DNA is TGTGCCAGCTGTGTGGCAGACTTCTATGGCTACACCTTC. Encoded protein: CASCVADFYGYTF.

The genes are TRBV11-2 and TRBJ1-5; the D is unclear. V was shortened by 5 bases and J by 0 bases, with 11 bases between the two germline ends. Germline V gene data show CDR1 as SGHAT and CDR2 as FQNNGV. There are 15 residues in the CDR3. This chain's CDR3 is CASSRGRDSNQPQHF. The CDR3 DNA reads TGTGCCAGCAGCCGCGGACGGGATAGCAATCAGCCCCAGCATTTT.

The chain links TRBV10-1 to TRBJ2-5; D may match TRBD1 or TRBD2 (5 bases each). The CDR3 extends over 14 amino acids. CDR1 is WNHNN, CDR2 SYGVQD, per germline (reference sequence). V was cut by 0 bases and J by 5 bases, with 10 bases left in between. CDR3 loop: CASSESGDGETQYF. As DNA, the CDR3 is TGCGCCAGCAGTGAGTCCGGGGACGGGGAGACCCAGTACTTC.

This chain links TRBV9 with TRBJ1-3; 10 nucleotides align to TRBD1. Germline CDR1 and CDR2: SGDLS and YYNGEE. The CDR3 runs 16 residues. The J segment lost 2 bases and the V segment lost 1 base, leaving 3 bases of the junction unmatched. The CDR3, as DNA: TGTGCCAGCAGCGTACGGACAGGGGGTGCTGGAAACACCATATATTTT. This translates into CASSVRTGGAGNTIYF.